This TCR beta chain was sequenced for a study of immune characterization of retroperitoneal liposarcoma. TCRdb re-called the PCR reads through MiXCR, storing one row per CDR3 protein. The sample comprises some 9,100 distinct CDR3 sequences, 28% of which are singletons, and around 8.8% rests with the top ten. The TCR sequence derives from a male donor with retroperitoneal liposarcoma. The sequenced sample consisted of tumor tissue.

The CDR3 protein is CASSLTSTYEQFF. The CDR3 DNA reads TGTGCCAGCAGCTTAACTTCTACGTACGAGCAGTTCTTC. The chain carries TRBV7-8 and TRBJ2-1; no definite D call. V was clipped by 2 bases and J by 10 bases, with 12 bases between them. Per the germline V gene, CDR1 is SGHVS and CDR2 is FQNEAQ. The CDR3 extends over 13 amino acids.